The 5 T cell receptor beta chains listed next were all sequenced from one sample in a study of CD8 T cells in Susac syndrome. RNA was extracted with the RNeasy kit, and a quantity of 0.5 to 1 ug was reverse transcribed using random hexamers. TCRdb independently ran MiXCR on the immunoSEQ multiplex PCR reads; one entry per CDR3 protein. Here the sample spans 150,000 to 200,000 distinct CDR3 sequences, about 93% being singletons. Sample: CD4+ T cells from PBMCs. These receptors originate from a human donor in good health.

This chain uses TRBV12-5 with TRBJ2-1; the D is unclear. The CDR3 contains 14 residues. Trimming took off 5 bases at V and 0 bases at J, with 8 bases between the two ends. Germline lookup yields CDR1 LGHNT and CDR2 FRNRAP. CDR3 amino acids: CASGPGLSYNEQFF. CDR3 nucleotides: TGTGCTAGTGGTCCCGGGCTCTCCTACAATGAGCAGTTCTTC.

V gene TRBV20-1 combines with J gene TRBJ1-2; 10 positions agree with TRBD1. Germline V CDR1 and CDR2: DFQATT, SNEGSKA (reference sequence). The CDR3 is 15 residues long. V was clipped by 4 bases and J by 4 bases; unmatched bases: 9. CDR3 residues: CSAIMTGGSSYGYTF. As DNA, the CDR3 is TGCAGTGCTATCATGACAGGGGGCTCTAGCTATGGCTACACCTTC.

The genes are TRBV20-1 and TRBJ1-2; D ambiguous. This CDR3 is 16 amino acids long. Germline V gene lookup returns CDR1 DFQATT and CDR2 SNEGSKA (reference sequence). Trimming pared 1 base from V and 1 base from J, leaving 16 bases between. For the CDR3, the DNA is TGCAGTGCTAGAGTCCCTGTATTCCCCTTTAACTATGGCTACACCTTC. It translates to CSARVPVFPFNYGYTF.

The chain couples TRBV25-1 to TRBJ1-6, with D hard to call. Germline V gene sequence: CDR1 MGHDK, CDR2 SYGVNS. The CDR3 consists of 14 residues. The ends were cut back, 6 bases at V and 6 bases at J, with 12 bases in the middle. CDR3 DNA sequence: TGTGCCAGCAGGAGGGAGGGAGGTAATTCACCCCTCCACTTT. It yields the protein CASRREGGNSPLHF.

The V gene is TRBV3-1, the J gene TRBJ2-3; tentatively, D is TRBD2 (7 bases). Trimming cost V 6 bases and J 5 bases, with 15 bases left between them. The CDR3 has 14 residues. Germline V gene lookup returns CDR1 LGHDT and CDR2 YNNKEL (reference sequence). CDR3 residues: CASSDAGEGDTQYF. The CDR3 nucleotides read TGTGCCAGCAGTGACGCAGGGGAGGGAGATACGCAGTATTTT.